This T cell receptor beta chain was recovered during a study of blood T cell repertoires in COVID-19 (dated by TCRdb to about 2020). Notes on the research overall: The collaborator samples originated in the United States, Italy and Spain and spanned the acute and convalescent phases of COVID-19. The material from the prospective study consisted of cDNA or gDNA derived from T cells, B-cell-depleted T cells, or PBMCs. Deeply sampled blood TCRbeta repertoires from subjects exposed to, actively infected with, or recovered from COVID-19 were included in the dataset. A freely available public database, intended as a resource for researchers studying the immune response to SARS-CoV-2, is where the repertoires were released. Samples came from the ongoing ImmuneRACE study (first 160 participants) plus 1,254 subjects from 6 global collaborators. A de-identified subject ID, COVID-19 status, age in years and sex were almost always included in the sample metadata. Where available, HLA class I and class II types were obtained from metadata supplied by the sample provider rather than from assay-based typing. The study at large found these results: The amount of clinical and demographic metadata varied by source and participant and was provided uncurated.

V is trimmed back by 4 bases and J by 1 base, and the junction contains 10 bases that no gene match accounts for. The CDR3, cysteine through phenylalanine, is 16 amino acids long. Only CDR3 DNA remains: 48 bases, in frame from the first base. Per the germline V gene, SGHRS is the CDR1 and YFSETQ is the CDR2. TCRbeta CDR3 regions were amplified from genomic DNA by means of the immunoSEQ Assay, a bias-controlled multiplex PCR. On the authors' methods: Within the assay, amplification of reference gene primers was used to estimate how many nucleated cells each sample contained. To quantify the absolute abundance of each unique TCRbeta CDR3 rearrangement, sequence reads were collapsed and filtered. For each sample, productive Simpson clonality was calculated by taking the square root of Simpson's diversity index across productive rearrangements. In its TCRdb copy, this immuneACCESS table keeps in-frame sequences only and misses some clones. Where compared with another copy, unresolved V genes explain less than half of these, and the others have no known cause. Clone size and V and J calls were adopted from that table, with D and trimming inferred from the DNA. The sample yields around 380,000 clones; more than 75% were counted once. The ten top clones hold about 1.5% of the sample.

Enrolling through a virtual design, the prospective study's participants ranged in age from roughly 18 to 90 years and lived across 24 United States geographic areas. In the prospective study, participants were assigned to cohorts based on the clinical history participants reported in a screening survey and a study questionnaire. Recovered participants in ImmuneRACE Cohort 3 were defined as having two consecutive negative NP/OP PCR tests, clearance from a healthcare professional, or resolution of symptoms. Each participant in the prospective study had whole blood, serum and a nasopharyngeal or oropharyngeal swab collected by mobile phlebotomists. Participants in the prospective study had the option to provide additional blood draws and questionnaires over a roughly 2-month period. Before DNA extraction, blood samples from the prospective study were shipped at room temperature or frozen. As regards this clone: It has no known antigen specificity. Base qualities are not recorded, but no much larger clone differs from it by a single base.

Sequenced input: PBMCs or T cells enriched from blood (not recorded which). The chain uses TRBV5-1 and TRBJ1-2; TRBD1 fits 7 bases in the junction. This clonotype was sampled from a man aged 25 to 45 who had recovered from COVID-19. The nucleotide sequence is TGCGCCAGCAGCCTGGGACAGACGATTAATAACTATGGCTACACCTTC. The encoded protein is CASSLGQTINNYGYTF.